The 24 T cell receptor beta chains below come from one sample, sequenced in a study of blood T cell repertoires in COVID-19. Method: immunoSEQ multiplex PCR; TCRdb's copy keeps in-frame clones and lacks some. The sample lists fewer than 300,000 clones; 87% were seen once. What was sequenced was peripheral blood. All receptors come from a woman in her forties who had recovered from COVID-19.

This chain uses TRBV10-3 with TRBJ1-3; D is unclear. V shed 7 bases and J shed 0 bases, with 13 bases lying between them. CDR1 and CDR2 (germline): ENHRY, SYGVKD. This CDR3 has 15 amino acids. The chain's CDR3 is CAITDGGSSGNTIYF. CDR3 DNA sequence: TGTGCCATCACCGATGGCGGGAGCTCTGGAAACACCATATATTTT.

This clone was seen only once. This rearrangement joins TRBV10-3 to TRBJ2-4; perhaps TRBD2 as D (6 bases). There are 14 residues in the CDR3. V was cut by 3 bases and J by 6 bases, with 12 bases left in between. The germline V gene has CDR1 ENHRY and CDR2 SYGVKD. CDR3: CAISDGSGGNIQYF. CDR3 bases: TGTGCCATCAGTGACGGTAGCGGTGGAAACATTCAGTACTTC.

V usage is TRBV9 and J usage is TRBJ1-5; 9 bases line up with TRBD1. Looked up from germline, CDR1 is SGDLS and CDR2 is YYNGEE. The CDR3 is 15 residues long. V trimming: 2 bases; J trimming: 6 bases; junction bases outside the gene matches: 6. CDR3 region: CASSVGTGPSQPQHF. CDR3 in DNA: TGTGCCAGCAGCGTTGGGACAGGGCCTAGTCAGCCCCAGCATTTT.

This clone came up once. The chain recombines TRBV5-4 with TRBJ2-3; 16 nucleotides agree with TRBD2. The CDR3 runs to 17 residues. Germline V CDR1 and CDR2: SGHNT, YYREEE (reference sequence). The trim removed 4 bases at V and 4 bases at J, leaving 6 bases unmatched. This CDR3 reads CASSTGLAGGRSDTQYF. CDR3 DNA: TGTGCCAGCAGCACGGGACTAGCGGGGGGGAGGTCAGATACGCAGTATTTT.

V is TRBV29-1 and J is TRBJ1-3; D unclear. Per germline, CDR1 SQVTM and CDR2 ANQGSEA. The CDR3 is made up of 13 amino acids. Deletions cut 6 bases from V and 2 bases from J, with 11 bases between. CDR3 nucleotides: TGCAGCGTCCGGGAGGGTACTGGAAACACCATATATTTT. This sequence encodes CSVREGTGNTIYF.

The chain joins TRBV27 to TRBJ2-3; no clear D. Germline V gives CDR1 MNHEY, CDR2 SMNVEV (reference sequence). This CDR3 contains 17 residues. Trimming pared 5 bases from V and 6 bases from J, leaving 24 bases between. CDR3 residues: CASSLAPPGFVSDTQYF. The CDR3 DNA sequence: TGTGCCAGCAGTCTGGCCCCCCCGGGTTTCGTATCGGATACGCAGTATTTT.

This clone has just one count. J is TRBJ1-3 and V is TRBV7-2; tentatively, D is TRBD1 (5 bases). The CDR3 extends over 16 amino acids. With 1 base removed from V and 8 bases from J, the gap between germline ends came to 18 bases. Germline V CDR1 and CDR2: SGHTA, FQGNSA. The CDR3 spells CASSLVIAGSGDTIYF. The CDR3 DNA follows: TGTGCCAGCAGCTTAGTAATAGCAGGGAGCGGGGACACCATATATTTT.

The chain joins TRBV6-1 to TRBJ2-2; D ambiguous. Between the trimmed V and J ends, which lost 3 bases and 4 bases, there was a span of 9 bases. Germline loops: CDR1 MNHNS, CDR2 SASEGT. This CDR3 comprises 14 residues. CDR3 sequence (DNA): TGTGCCAGCAGTGAGGCCTTTGGCACCGGGGAGCTGTTTTTT. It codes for CASSEAFGTGELFF.

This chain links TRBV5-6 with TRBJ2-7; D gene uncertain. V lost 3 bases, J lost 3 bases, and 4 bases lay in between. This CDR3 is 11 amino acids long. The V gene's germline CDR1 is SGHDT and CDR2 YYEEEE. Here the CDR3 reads CASSSYYEQYF. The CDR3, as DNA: TGTGCCAGCAGCTCGTACTACGAGCAGTACTTC.

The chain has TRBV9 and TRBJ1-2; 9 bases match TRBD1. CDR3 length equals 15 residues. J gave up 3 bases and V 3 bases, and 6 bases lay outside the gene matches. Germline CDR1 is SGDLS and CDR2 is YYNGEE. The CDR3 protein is CASSARDRAYYGYTF. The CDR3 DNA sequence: TGTGCCAGCAGCGCCCGGGACAGGGCCTACTATGGCTACACCTTC.

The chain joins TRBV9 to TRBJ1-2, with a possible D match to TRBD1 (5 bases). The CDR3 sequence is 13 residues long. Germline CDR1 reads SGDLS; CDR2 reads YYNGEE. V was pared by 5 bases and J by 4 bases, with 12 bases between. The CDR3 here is CASSHTGAYGYTF. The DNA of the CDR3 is TGTGCCAGCAGTCATACAGGCGCCTATGGCTACACCTTC.

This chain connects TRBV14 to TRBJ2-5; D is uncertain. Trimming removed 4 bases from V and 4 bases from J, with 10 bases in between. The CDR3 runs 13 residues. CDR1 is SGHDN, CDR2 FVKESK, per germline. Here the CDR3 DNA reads TGTGCCAGCAGCCGGGCCTCCCCAGAGACCCAGTACTTC. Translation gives CASSRASPETQYF.

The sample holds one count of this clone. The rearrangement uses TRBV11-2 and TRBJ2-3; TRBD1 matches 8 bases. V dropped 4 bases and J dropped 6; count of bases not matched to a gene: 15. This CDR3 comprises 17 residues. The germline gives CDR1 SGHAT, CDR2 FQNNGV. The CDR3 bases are TGTGCCAGCAGCTCTGAATTGGGACAGGTCTCAAGGGATACGCAGTATTTT. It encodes CASSSELGQVSRDTQYF. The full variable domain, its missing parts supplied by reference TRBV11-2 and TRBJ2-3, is EAGVAQSPRYKIIEKRQSVAFWCNPISGHATLYWYQQILGQGPKLLIQFQNNGVVDDSQLPKDRFSAERLKGVDSTLKIQPAKLEDSAVYLCASSSELGQVSRDTQYFGPGTRLTVL.

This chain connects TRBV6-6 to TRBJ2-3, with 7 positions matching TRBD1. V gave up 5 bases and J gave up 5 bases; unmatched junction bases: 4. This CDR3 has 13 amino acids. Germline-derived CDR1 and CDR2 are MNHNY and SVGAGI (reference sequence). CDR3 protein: CASSHNRGDTQYF. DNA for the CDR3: TGTGCCAGCAGTCACAACAGGGGAGATACGCAGTATTTT.

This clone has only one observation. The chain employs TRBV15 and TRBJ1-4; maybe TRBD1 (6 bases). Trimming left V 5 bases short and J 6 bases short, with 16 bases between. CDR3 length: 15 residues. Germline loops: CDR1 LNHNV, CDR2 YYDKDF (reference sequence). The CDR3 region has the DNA TGTGCCACCAGCTTCGACCAGGGACAATATGAAAAACTGTTTTTT. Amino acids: CATSFDQGQYEKLFF. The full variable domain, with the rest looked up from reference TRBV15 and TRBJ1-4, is DAMVIQNPRYQVTQFGKPVTLSCSQTLNHNVMYWYQQKSSQAPKLLFHYYDKDFNNEADTPDNFQSRRPNTSFCFLDIRSPGLGDTAMYLCATSFDQGQYEKLFFGSGTQLSVL.

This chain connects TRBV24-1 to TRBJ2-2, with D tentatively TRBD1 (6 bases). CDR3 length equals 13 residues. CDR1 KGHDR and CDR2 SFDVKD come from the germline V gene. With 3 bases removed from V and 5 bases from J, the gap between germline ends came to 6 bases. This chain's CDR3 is CATSDTGTGELFF. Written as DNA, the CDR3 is TGTGCCACCAGTGATACAGGGACCGGGGAGCTGTTTTTT.

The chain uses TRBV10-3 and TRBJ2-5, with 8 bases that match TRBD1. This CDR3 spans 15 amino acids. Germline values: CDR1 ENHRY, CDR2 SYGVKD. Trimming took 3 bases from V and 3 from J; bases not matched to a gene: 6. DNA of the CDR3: TGTGCCATCAGTGATCAAAGGACAGGGAAAGAGACCCAGTACTTC. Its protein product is CAISDQRTGKETQYF.

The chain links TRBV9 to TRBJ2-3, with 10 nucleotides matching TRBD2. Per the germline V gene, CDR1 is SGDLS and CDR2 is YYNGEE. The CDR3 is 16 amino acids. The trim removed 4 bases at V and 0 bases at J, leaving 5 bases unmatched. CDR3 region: CASSRVLAGSTDTQYF. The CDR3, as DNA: TGTGCCAGCAGCCGAGTACTAGCGGGGAGCACAGATACGCAGTATTTT.

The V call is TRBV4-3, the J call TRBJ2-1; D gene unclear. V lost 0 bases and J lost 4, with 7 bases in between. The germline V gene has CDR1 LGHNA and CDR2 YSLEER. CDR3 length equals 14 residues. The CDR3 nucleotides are TGCGCCAGCAGCCAAGATCGCGGATACAATGAGCAGTTCTTC. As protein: CASSQDRGYNEQFF.

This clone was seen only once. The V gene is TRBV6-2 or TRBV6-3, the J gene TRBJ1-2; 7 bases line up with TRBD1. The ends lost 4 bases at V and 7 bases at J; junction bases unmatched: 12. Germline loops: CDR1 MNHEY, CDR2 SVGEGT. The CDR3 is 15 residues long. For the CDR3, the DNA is TGTGCCAGCAGTTCTGATCCGGACAGGATGGCTGGCTACACCTTC. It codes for CASSSDPDRMAGYTF.

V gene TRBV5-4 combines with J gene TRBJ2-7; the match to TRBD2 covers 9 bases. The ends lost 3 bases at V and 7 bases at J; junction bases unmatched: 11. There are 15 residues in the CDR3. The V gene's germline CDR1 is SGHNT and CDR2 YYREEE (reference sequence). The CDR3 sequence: CASSWAGGVTGEQYF. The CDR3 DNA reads TGTGCCAGCAGCTGGGCGGGAGGGGTAACAGGGGAGCAGTACTTC.

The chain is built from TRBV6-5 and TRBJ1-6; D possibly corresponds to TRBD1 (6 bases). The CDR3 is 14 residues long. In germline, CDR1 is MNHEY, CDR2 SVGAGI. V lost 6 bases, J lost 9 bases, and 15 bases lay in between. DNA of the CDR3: TGTGCCAGCAGACCGAGGGGGTTGACTTCACCCCTCCACTTT. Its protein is CASRPRGLTSPLHF.

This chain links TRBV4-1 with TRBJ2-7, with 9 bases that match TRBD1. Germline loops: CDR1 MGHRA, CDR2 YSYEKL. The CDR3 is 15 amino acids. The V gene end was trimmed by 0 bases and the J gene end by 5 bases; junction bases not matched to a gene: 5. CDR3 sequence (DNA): TGCGCCAGCAGCCAAGATCCACAGGGGGCGGACGAGCAGTACTTC. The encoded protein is CASSQDPQGADEQYF.

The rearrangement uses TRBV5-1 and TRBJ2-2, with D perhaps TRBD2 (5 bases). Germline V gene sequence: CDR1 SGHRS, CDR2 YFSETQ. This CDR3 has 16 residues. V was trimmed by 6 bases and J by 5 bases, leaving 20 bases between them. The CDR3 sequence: CASNPHSVTSTGELFF. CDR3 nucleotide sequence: TGCGCCAGCAACCCCCATAGCGTTACAAGTACCGGGGAGCTGTTTTTT.